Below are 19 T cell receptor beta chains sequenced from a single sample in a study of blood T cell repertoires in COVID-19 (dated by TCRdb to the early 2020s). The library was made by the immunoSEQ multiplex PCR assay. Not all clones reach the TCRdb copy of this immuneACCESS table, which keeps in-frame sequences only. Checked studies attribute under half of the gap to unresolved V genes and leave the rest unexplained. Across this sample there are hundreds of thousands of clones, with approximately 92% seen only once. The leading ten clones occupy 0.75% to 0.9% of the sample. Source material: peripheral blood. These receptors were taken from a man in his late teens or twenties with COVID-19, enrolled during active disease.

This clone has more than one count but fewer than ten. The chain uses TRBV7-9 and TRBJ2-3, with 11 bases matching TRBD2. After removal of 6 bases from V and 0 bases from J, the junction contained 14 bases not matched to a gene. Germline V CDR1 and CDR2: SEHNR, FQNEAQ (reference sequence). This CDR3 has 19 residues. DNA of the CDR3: TGTGCCAGCAGTCCAAGGATTATAGCGGGAGGGAATAGCACAGATACGCAGTATTTT. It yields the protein CASSPRIIAGGNSTDTQYF.

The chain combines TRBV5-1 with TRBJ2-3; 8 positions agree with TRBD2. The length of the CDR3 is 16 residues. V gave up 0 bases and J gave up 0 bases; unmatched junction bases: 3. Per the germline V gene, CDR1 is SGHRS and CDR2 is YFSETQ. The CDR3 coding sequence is TGCGCCAGCAGCTTGGTCGGGGGGGCCAGCACAGATACGCAGTATTTT. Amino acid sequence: CASSLVGGASTDTQYF.

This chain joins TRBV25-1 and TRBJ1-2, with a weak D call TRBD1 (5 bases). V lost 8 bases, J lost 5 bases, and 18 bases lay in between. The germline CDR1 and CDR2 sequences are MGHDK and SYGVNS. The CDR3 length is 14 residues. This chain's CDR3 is CASAQGGPGYGYTF. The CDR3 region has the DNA TGTGCCAGCGCTCAGGGTGGACCTGGGTATGGCTACACCTTC.

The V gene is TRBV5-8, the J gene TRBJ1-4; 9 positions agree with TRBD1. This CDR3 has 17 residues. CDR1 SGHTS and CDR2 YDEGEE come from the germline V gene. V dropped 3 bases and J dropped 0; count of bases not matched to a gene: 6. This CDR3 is CASSYGQGRATNEKLFF. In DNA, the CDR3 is TGTGCCAGCAGCTACGGACAGGGGCGGGCAACTAATGAAAAACTGTTTTTT.

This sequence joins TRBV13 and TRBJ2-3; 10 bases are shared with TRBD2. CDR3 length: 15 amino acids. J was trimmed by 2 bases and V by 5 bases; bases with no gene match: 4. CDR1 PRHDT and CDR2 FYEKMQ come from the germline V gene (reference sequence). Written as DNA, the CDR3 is TGTGCCAGCAGCAATAGCGGGGGGTCCACAGATACGCAGTATTTT. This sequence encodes CASSNSGGSTDTQYF.

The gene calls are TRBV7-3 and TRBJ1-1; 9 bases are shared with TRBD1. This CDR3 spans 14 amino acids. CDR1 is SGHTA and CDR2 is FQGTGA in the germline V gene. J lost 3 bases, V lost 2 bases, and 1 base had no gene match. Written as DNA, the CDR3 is TGTGCCAGCAGCTTAGGACAGGGGCACACTGAAGCTTTCTTT. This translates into CASSLGQGHTEAFF.

The CDR3 protein is CAWRYLGGGSVGTQYF. The CDR3 coding sequence is TGTGCCTGGAGATATTTAGGCGGGGGGAGTGTGGGGACCCAGTACTTC. This chain connects TRBV30 to TRBJ2-5, with TRBD2 matching over 8 bases. Unmatched junction bases numbered 16, after V lost 3 bases and J lost 7 bases. Germline assignment: CDR1 GTSNPN and CDR2 SVGIG (reference sequence). The CDR3 runs 16 residues.

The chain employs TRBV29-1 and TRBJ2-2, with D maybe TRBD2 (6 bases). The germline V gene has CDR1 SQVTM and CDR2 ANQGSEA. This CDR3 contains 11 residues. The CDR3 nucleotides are TGCGCCGGGGGAGACACCGGGGAGCTGTTTTTT. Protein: CAGGDTGELFF.

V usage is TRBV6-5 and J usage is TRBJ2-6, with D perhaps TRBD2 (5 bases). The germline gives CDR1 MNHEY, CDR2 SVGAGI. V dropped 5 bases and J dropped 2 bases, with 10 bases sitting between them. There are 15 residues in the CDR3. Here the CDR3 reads CASSTPGAGANVLTF. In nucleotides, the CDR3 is TGTGCCAGCAGTACCCCCGGGGCTGGGGCCAACGTCCTGACTTTC.

CDR3 DNA: TGTGCCAGCAGCTTAAGGGTTAGGGGTGAGACCCAGTACTTC. Protein sequence: CASSLRVRGETQYF. The chain has TRBV11-2 and TRBJ2-5, with D possibly being TRBD1 (5 bases). The CDR3 length is 14 residues. CDR1 and CDR2 (germline): SGHAT, FQNNGV. Between the trimmed V and J ends, which lost 2 bases and 5 bases, there was a span of 12 bases.

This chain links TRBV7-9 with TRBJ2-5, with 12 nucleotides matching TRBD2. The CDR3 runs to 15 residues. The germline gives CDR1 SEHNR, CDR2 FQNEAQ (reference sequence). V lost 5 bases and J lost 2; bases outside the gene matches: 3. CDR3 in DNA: TGTGCCAGCAGCCAACTAGCGGGGGGTCAAGAGACCCAGTACTTC. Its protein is CASSQLAGGQETQYF.

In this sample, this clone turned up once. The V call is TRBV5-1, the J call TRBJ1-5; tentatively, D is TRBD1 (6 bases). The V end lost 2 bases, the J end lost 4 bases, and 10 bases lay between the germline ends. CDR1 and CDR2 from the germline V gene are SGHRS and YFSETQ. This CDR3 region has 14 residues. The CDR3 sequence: CASSFGTPNQPQHF. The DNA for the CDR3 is TGCGCCAGCAGCTTTGGGACACCTAATCAGCCCCAGCATTTT.

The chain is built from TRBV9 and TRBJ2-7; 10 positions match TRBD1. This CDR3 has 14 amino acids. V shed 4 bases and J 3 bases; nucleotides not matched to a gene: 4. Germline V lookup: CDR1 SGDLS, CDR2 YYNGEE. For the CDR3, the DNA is TGTGCCAGCAGCCCGGGACAGGGGATCTACGAGCAGTACTTC. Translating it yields CASSPGQGIYEQYF.

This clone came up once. The CDR3 DNA reads as TGTGCCAGCAGTTTGGCCCCCGCGGGGGGCTGGGAGACCCAGTACTTC. Residues: CASSLAPAGGWETQYF. V is TRBV6-5 and J is TRBJ2-5; 8 positions match TRBD2. The CDR3 spans 16 residues. V was pared by 4 bases and J by 5 bases, with 12 bases of the junction left unmatched. Per the germline V gene, CDR1 is MNHEY and CDR2 is SVGAGI.

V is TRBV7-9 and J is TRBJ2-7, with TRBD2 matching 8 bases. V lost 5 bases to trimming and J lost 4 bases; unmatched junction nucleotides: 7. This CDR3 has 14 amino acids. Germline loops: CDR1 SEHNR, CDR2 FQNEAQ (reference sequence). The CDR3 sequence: CASSPGLVSYEQYF. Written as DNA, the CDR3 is TGTGCCAGCAGCCCGGGACTAGTTTCTTACGAGCAGTACTTC. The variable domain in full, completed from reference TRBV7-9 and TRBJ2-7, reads DTGVSQNPRHKITKRGQNVTFRCDPISEHNRLYWYRQTLGQGPEFLTYFQNEAQLEKSRLLSDRFSAERPKGSFSTLEIQRTEQGDSAMYLCASSPGLVSYEQYFGPGTRLTVT.

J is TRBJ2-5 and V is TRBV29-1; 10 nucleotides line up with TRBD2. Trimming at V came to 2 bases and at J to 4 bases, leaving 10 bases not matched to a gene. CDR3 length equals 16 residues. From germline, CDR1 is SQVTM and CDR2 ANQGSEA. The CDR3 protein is CSVEQPSGRAGETQYF. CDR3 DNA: TGCAGCGTTGAACAACCGAGCGGGAGGGCCGGAGAGACCCAGTACTTC.

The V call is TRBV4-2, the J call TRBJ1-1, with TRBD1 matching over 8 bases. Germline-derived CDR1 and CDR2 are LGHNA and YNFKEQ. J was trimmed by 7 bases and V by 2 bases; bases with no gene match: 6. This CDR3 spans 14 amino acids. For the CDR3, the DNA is TGTGCCAGCAGCCAACAGACAGGGGTAAATGAAGCTTTCTTT. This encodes CASSQQTGVNEAFF.

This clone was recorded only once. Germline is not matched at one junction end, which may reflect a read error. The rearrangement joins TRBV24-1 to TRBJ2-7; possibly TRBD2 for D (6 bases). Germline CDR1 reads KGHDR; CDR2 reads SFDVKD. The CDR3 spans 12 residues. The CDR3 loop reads CATSDTPGTLNF. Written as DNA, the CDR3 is TGTGCCACCAGTGATACACCCGGGACTCTCAACTTC.

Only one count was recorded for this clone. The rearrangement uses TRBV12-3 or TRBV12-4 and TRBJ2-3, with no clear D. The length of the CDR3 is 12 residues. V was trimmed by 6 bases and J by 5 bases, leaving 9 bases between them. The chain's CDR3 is CASSTTGDTQYF. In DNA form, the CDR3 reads TGTGCCAGCAGCACGACGGGAGATACGCAGTATTTT.